One sample yielded the 26 T cell receptor beta chains listed below, sequenced in a study of OX40 agonist ivuxolimab in advanced cancers. Using immunoSEQ multiplex PCR, the repertoire was profiled, and TCRdb retains in-frame clones only, with some absent. The table shows tens of thousands of clones, with roughly nine tenths occurring only once. Source: CD4+ or CD8+ T cells sorted from blood, taken in a trial of the OX40 agonist ivuxolimab. Receptors were obtained from an adult with an advanced solid tumor such as melanoma, head and neck, liver or kidney cancer.

Only one count was recorded for this clone. The rearrangement links TRBV10-3 to TRBJ2-1; TRBD1 matches at 8 bases. Germline V gives CDR1 ENHRY, CDR2 SYGVKD. Trimming took 4 bases from V and 1 from J; bases not matched to a gene: 3. This CDR3 comprises 15 residues. The CDR3 DNA reads TGTGCCATCAGTGGGACAGGGCCTTCCTACAATGAGCAGTTCTTC. This translates into CAISGTGPSYNEQFF.

The chain is built from TRBV28 and TRBJ2-4, with 9 positions matching TRBD2. Germline loops: CDR1 MDHEN, CDR2 SYDVKM. There are 15 residues in the CDR3. J lost 4 bases, V lost 6 bases, and 7 bases had no gene match. The CDR3 bases are TGTGCCAGCAGCCTGGGCGGGAGGGGGAAAAACATTCAGTACTTC. Protein product: CASSLGGRGKNIQYF.

The CDR3 DNA reads TGTGCCTGGAGTGGCGGGGCACTGGGCAATCAGCCCCAGCATTTT. Residues: CAWSGGALGNQPQHF. The chain is built from TRBV30 and TRBJ1-5, with D maybe TRBD1 (5 bases). Trimming cost V 1 base and J 2 bases, with 12 bases left between them. The CDR3 sequence is 15 residues long. Germline CDR1 and CDR2: GTSNPN and SVGIG (reference sequence).

The gene calls are TRBV4-1 and TRBJ1-2; the D is unclear. With 0 bases removed from V and 8 bases from J, the gap between germline ends came to 13 bases. The V gene's germline CDR1 is MGHRA and CDR2 YSYEKL. The CDR3 is made up of 14 amino acids. CDR3 DNA sequence: TGCGCCAGCAGCCAAGATGGAACGGTCGGGGGCTACACCTTC. As protein: CASSQDGTVGGYTF.

This chain links TRBV9 with TRBJ2-2, with unresolved D. Between the trimmed V and J ends, which lost 3 bases and 0 bases, there was a span of 9 bases. The germline CDR1 and CDR2 sequences are SGDLS and YYNGEE. The CDR3 is 15 amino acids. CDR3 nucleotides: TGTGCCAGCAGCGCGCACCTGACGAACACCGGGGAGCTGTTTTTT. Residues: CASSAHLTNTGELFF. Full variable domain (missing parts from reference TRBV9 and TRBJ2-2): DSGVTQTPKHLITATGQRVTLRCSPRSGDLSVYWYQQSLDQGLQFLIQYYNGEERAKGNILERFSAQQFPDLHSELNLSSLELGDSALYFCASSAHLTNTGELFFGEGSRLTVL.

The CDR3 here is CASSLFNLANTGELFF. The CDR3 DNA reads TGTGCCAGCTCACTCTTTAACCTCGCGAACACCGGGGAGCTGTTTTTT. V and J are TRBV18 and TRBJ2-2; D gene uncertain. This CDR3 is 16 amino acids long. The germline V and J ends were trimmed by 4 bases and 0 bases, with 12 bases remaining between them. Germline V gene sequence: CDR1 KGHSH, CDR2 LQKENI. The whole variable domain, remainder taken from reference TRBV18 and TRBJ2-2, is NAGVMQNPRHLVRRRGQEARLRCSPMKGHSHVYWYRQLPEEGLKFMVYLQKENIIDESGMPKERFSAEFPKEGPSILRIQQVVRGDSAAYFCASSLFNLANTGELFFGEGSRLTVL.

This clone came up once. The chain combines TRBV29-1 with TRBJ2-5, with D uncertain. The CDR3 contains 11 residues. Germline CDR1 SQVTM, CDR2 ANQGSEA. V lost 5 bases and J lost 5, with 9 bases in between. CDR3 nucleotides: TGCAGCGTTCTTAATATCGAGACCCAGTACTTC. Encoded protein: CSVLNIETQYF.

This chain connects TRBV7-3 to TRBJ2-3; 8 bases line up with TRBD2. Germline V gene lookup returns CDR1 SGHTA and CDR2 FQGTGA. Trimming took 4 bases from V and 0 from J; bases not matched to a gene: 9. This CDR3 has 17 amino acids. DNA for the CDR3: TGTGCCAGCAGCTCGCCCGGACTAGCTGTTAGCACAGATACGCAGTATTTT. This codes for CASSSPGLAVSTDTQYF.

The chain employs TRBV19 and TRBJ2-3; 9 nucleotides match TRBD2. The CDR3 contains 15 residues. CDR1 and CDR2 from the germline V gene are LNHDA and SQIVND (reference sequence). V gave up 3 bases and J gave up 2 bases; unmatched junction bases: 3. CDR3 protein: CASSISGSNTDTQYF. The DNA of the CDR3 is TGTGCCAGTAGTATTAGCGGGAGTAACACAGATACGCAGTATTTT.

CDR3 in amino acids: CASSLTDHEQYF. The CDR3 DNA is TGTGCCAGCAGCTTAACCGACCACGAGCAGTACTTC. This sequence joins TRBV7-2 and TRBJ2-7; D is unresolved. Trimming shortened V by 2 bases and J by 5 bases, and 7 bases separated the two germline ends. The CDR3 length is 12 residues. The germline V gene encodes CDR1 SGHTA and CDR2 FQGNSA.

This rearrangement joins TRBV5-1 to TRBJ1-3; no clear D. CDR1 SGHRS and CDR2 YFSETQ come from the germline V gene. The ends were cut back, 4 bases at V and 3 bases at J, with 11 bases in the middle. The CDR3 runs 14 residues. CDR3 DNA sequence: TGCGCCAGCAGCCCCGCGGCGGATGGAAACACCATATATTTT. Translated, it gives CASSPAADGNTIYF.

The chain employs TRBV28 and TRBJ2-7; possibly TRBD1 for D (5 bases). The CDR3 length is 11 residues. Trimming removed 3 bases at V and 5 bases at J, with 5 bases between. Germline V CDR1 and CDR2: MDHEN, SYDVKM. CDR3 nucleotide sequence: TGTGCCAGCAGTTTGGGGCACGAGCAGTACTTC. As protein: CASSLGHEQYF.

The rearrangement joins TRBV18 to TRBJ2-5; 10 bases are a match to TRBD2. CDR1 and CDR2 from the germline V gene are KGHSH and LQKENI. The CDR3 covers 15 residues. Germline trimming cut 2 bases from V and 5 bases from J; bases unmatched to any gene: 5. The CDR3 DNA is TGTGCCAGCTCACCAGTTACTAGCGGGAAGGAGACCCAGTACTTC. It specifies CASSPVTSGKETQYF.

The rearrangement links TRBV13 to TRBJ2-5; D gene uncertain. Trimming removed 5 bases at V and 7 bases at J, with 11 bases between. Germline CDR1 and CDR2: PRHDT and FYEKMQ (reference sequence). CDR3 length: 12 amino acids. The CDR3: CASSTAKGTQYF. CDR3 coding DNA: TGTGCCAGCAGCACTGCCAAAGGGACCCAGTACTTC.

The sample holds one count of this clone. V and J are TRBV7-9 and TRBJ2-2; a weak D match, TRBD1 (6 bases). The V end was cut by 8 bases, the J end by 7 bases, with 17 bases between. The CDR3 totals 14 residues. CDR1 and CDR2 from the germline V gene are SEHNR and FQNEAQ (reference sequence). The CDR3 DNA is TGTGCCAGCGGCCCCGAGGGGGTCCACGGGGAGCTGTTTTTT. Translation: CASGPEGVHGELFF. The entire variable domain, with the rest obtained from reference TRBV7-9 and TRBJ2-2, is as follows: DTGVSQNPRHKITKRGQNVTFRCDPISEHNRLYWYRQTLGQGPEFLTYFQNEAQLEKSRLLSDRFSAERPKGSFSTLEIQRTEQGDSAMYLCASGPEGVHGELFFGEGSRLTVL.

The J gene is TRBJ2-7, the V gene TRBV4-1; 7 bases fit TRBD1. J gave up 4 bases and V 4 bases, and 10 bases lay outside the gene matches. This CDR3 is built from 15 residues. CDR1 and CDR2 from the germline V gene are MGHRA and YSYEKL. The CDR3 protein is CASSPKETGFYEQYF. Here the CDR3 DNA reads TGCGCCAGCAGCCCCAAGGAGACAGGGTTTTACGAGCAGTACTTC.

V is TRBV27 and J is TRBJ1-1; D is possibly TRBD1 (5 bases). This CDR3 region has 17 residues. Germline CDR1 and CDR2: MNHEY and SMNVEV (reference sequence). V lost 7 bases, J lost 4 bases, and 25 bases lay in between. This CDR3 reads CASIPRMRGGVGTEAFF. CDR3 nucleotides: TGTGCCAGCATCCCCAGGATGAGGGGAGGGGTAGGCACTGAAGCTTTCTTT.

The chain employs TRBV9 and TRBJ2-1, with D possibly matching TRBD1 (6 bases). This CDR3 comprises 12 residues. Germline V gene data show CDR1 as SGDLS and CDR2 as YYNGEE. V lost 4 bases and J lost 9, with 11 bases in between. DNA for the CDR3: TGTGCCAGCAGCCACAGGGTCACTGAGCAGTTCTTC. Its translation: CASSHRVTEQFF.

The chain combines TRBV28 with TRBJ1-4; TRBD1 might be the D (6 bases). From germline, CDR1 is MDHEN and CDR2 SYDVKM. The CDR3 has 14 residues. The V end was cut by 2 bases, the J end by 8 bases, with 12 bases between. The DNA for the CDR3 is TGTGCCAGCAGTTTAAGGGCAGGGGAAGAAAAACTGTTTTTT. Translating gives CASSLRAGEEKLFF. The entire variable domain, with the rest obtained from reference TRBV28 and TRBJ1-4, is as follows: DVKVTQSSRYLVKRTGEKVFLECVQDMDHENMFWYRQDPGLGLRLIYFSYDVKMKEKGDIPEGYSVSREKKERFSLILESASTNQTSMYLCASSLRAGEEKLFFGSGTQLSVL.

The gene calls are TRBV30 and TRBJ1-3; D ambiguous. Germline V gives CDR1 GTSNPN, CDR2 SVGIG (reference sequence). Trimming pared 4 bases from V and 0 bases from J, leaving 13 bases between. The CDR3 extends over 15 amino acids. The CDR3 here is CAWTRDTLSGNTIYF. CDR3 DNA: TGTGCCTGGACAAGAGACACCCTCTCTGGAAACACCATATATTTT.

This CDR3 is CASSFEGVTGELFF. The CDR3 nucleotides are TGTGCCAGCAGCTTCGAGGGAGTTACCGGGGAGCTGTTTTTT. The J gene is TRBJ2-2, the V gene TRBV11-2, with D tentatively TRBD2 (5 bases). Between the trimmed V and J ends, which lost 3 bases and 5 bases, there was a span of 10 bases. The germline V gene has CDR1 SGHAT and CDR2 FQNNGV. The CDR3 is 14 residues long.

This clone occurred a few times. The CDR3 nucleotides are TGTGCCAGCAGTGAATGGGATAGTGGGGGGAATAATTCACCCCTCCACTTT. It translates to CASSEWDSGGNNSPLHF. The chain carries TRBV2 and TRBJ1-6; possibly TRBD1 for D (5 bases). The germline V gene has CDR1 SNHLY and CDR2 FYNNEI. CDR3 length equals 17 residues. Trimming cost V 2 bases and J 5 bases, with 16 bases left between them.

The chain joins TRBV7-9 to TRBJ1-3, with D possibly matching TRBD1 (5 bases). Trimming removed 5 bases at V and 2 bases at J, with 16 bases between. The CDR3 totals 16 residues. The germline V gene encodes CDR1 SEHNR and CDR2 FQNEAQ (reference sequence). CDR3 DNA sequence: TGTGCCAGCAGCCCTAGAGGGGTTCGCCCTGGAAACACCATATATTTT. The encoded protein is CASSPRGVRPGNTIYF.

The count of this clone is one. The rearrangement links TRBV30 to TRBJ2-3; D assignment may be TRBD1 or TRBD2 (6 bases each). Looked up from germline, CDR1 is GTSNPN and CDR2 is SVGIG (reference sequence). V shed 5 bases and J shed 13 bases, with 19 bases lying between them. The CDR3 length is 12 residues. CDR3: CAWQGTFLRKYF. The CDR3 DNA reads as TGTGCCTGGCAGGGGACTTTCCTAAGGAAGTATTTT. The full variable domain, with the rest looked up from reference TRBV30 and TRBJ2-3, is SQTIHQWPATLVQPVGSPLSLECTVEGTSNPNLYWYRQAAGRGLQLLFYSVGIGQISSEVPQNLSASRPQDRQFILSSKKLLLSDSGFYLCAWQGTFLRKYFGPGTRLTVL.

V gene TRBV14 combines with J gene TRBJ2-3; D gene ambiguous. V shed 2 bases and J shed 2 bases, with 5 bases lying between them. The CDR3 has 13 amino acids. Germline CDR1 and CDR2: SGHDN and FVKESK. For the CDR3, the DNA is TGTGCCAGCAGCCAATCCACCACAGATACGCAGTATTTT. It specifies CASSQSTTDTQYF.

This chain links TRBV19 with TRBJ2-3; D is unresolved. Germline lookup yields CDR1 LNHDA and CDR2 SQIVND (reference sequence). V lost 5 bases, J lost 4 bases, and 25 bases lay in between. This CDR3 spans 18 amino acids. The CDR3 DNA is TGTGCCAGTAGTTCCCCCCCCAGTCTAGGATCCTCACCAGATACGCAGTATTTT. Translated, it gives CASSSPPSLGSSPDTQYF.